Following are 21 T cell receptor beta chains from one sample sequenced in a study of early T cells in non-severe SARS-CoV-2 infection. TCRdb re-called the 5' RACE reads with MiXCR, one entry per CDR3 protein. The sample holds tens of thousands of distinct CDR3 sequences, about 10% seen once. The material sequenced was whole blood. Receptor source: an adult who was a healthcare worker with PCR-confirmed SARS-CoV-2 infection or an uninfected control (not recorded which).

This clonotype was observed many times. The V call is TRBV7-8, the J call TRBJ2-4; D is perhaps TRBD1 (6 bases). Trimming left V 1 base short and J 5 bases short, with 24 bases between. The germline V gene encodes CDR1 SGHVS and CDR2 FQNEAQ. The CDR3 has 19 residues. The CDR3 region has the DNA TGTGCCAGCAGCTTAGTTCGTTGGACAGAACACTTCCCCCAAAACATTCAGTACTTC. Protein product: CASSLVRWTEHFPQNIQYF. The full variable domain, rest sourced from reference TRBV7-8 and TRBJ2-4, is GAGVSQSPRYKVAKRGQDVALRCDPISGHVSLFWYQQALGQGPEFLTYFQNEAQLDKSGLPSDRFFAERPEGSVSTLKIQRTQQEDSAVYLCASSLVRWTEHFPQNIQYFGAGTRLSVL.

This clonotype was recorded at least ten times. V gene TRBV11-3 combines with J gene TRBJ1-5, with TRBD1 matching 11 bases. V lost 5 bases to trimming and J lost 0 bases; unmatched junction nucleotides: 15. Germline CDR1 reads SGHNT; CDR2 reads YENEEA. The length of the CDR3 is 20 residues. This CDR3 is CASSRGQGALFAYSNQPQHF. As DNA, the CDR3 is TGTGCCAGCAGCCGCGGACAGGGGGCCCTCTTTGCTTATAGCAATCAGCCCCAGCATTTT.

This clonotype was detected only a few times. V and J are TRBV19 and TRBJ2-3; tentative D call: TRBD1 (5 bases). The CDR3 contains 15 residues. Germline V gene sequence: CDR1 LNHDA, CDR2 SQIVND (reference sequence). V lost 3 bases to trimming and J lost 3 bases, with 13 bases between them. Here the CDR3 reads CASSIGQGWTDTQYF. The CDR3 DNA is TGTGCCAGTAGTATTGGTCAGGGTTGGACAGATACGCAGTATTTT.

This clonotype was counted ten times or more. The chain joins TRBV13 to TRBJ2-7; D gene uncertain. The CDR3 covers 13 residues. The germline V and J ends were trimmed by 3 bases and 1 base, with 7 bases remaining between them. The germline gives CDR1 PRHDT, CDR2 FYEKMQ (reference sequence). The CDR3 is CASSFTTSYEQYF. The CDR3 DNA follows: TGTGCCAGCAGCTTCACTACGTCCTACGAGCAGTACTTC.

The chain carries TRBV9 and TRBJ2-1; D is possibly TRBD1 (5 bases). The CDR3 is 14 residues long. V was cut by 0 bases and J by 7 bases, with 11 bases left in between. CDR1 and CDR2 (germline): SGDLS, YYNGEE. CDR3 sequence (DNA): TGTGCCAGCAGCGTAGTTTCAGGGTTGAATGAGCAGTTCTTC. Translating gives CASSVVSGLNEQFF.

V is TRBV6-2 or TRBV6-3 and J is TRBJ2-5; 15 nucleotides agree with TRBD2. Trimming took 6 bases from V and 5 from J; bases not matched to a gene: 4. Germline loops: CDR1 MNHEY, CDR2 SVGEGT. The CDR3 runs to 15 residues. CDR3 sequence (DNA): TGTGCCAGCAGAGGACTAGCGGGAGGGCCTGAGACCCAGTACTTC. This gives the protein CASRGLAGGPETQYF.

This clonotype occurred many times. J is TRBJ2-4 and V is TRBV10-2, with 9 bases matching TRBD1. Trimming at V came to 6 bases and at J to 7 bases, leaving 4 bases not matched to a gene. This CDR3 is built from 13 residues. Germline CDR1 WSHSY, CDR2 SAAADI. The CDR3 bases are TGCGCCAGCAGGGGACAGGGCGTTAACATTCAGTACTTC. Its protein product is CASRGQGVNIQYF.

Many counts were recorded for this clonotype. The gene calls are TRBV14 and TRBJ1-6; no definite D call. The CDR3 runs to 13 residues. V lost 0 bases to trimming and J lost 9 bases, with 6 bases between them. Per germline, CDR1 SGHDN and CDR2 FVKESK. The CDR3 DNA reads as TGTGCCAGCAGCCAAGAGGGGTTTTCACCCCTCCACTTT. Translated: CASSQEGFSPLHF.

This rearrangement joins TRBV2 to TRBJ1-1; no definite D call. V lost 9 bases to trimming and J lost 1 base, with 12 bases between them. The CDR3 is 13 amino acids. The germline V gene encodes CDR1 SNHLY and CDR2 FYNNEI. The CDR3 sequence is CARAGISNTEAFF. The CDR3 DNA reads as TGTGCCAGAGCGGGCATCTCGAACACTGAAGCTTTCTTT.

The chain carries TRBV24-1 and TRBJ2-1; 12 bases match TRBD2. The CDR3 extends over 14 amino acids. The V segment lost 6 bases and the J segment 7 bases; nucleotides outside the gene matches: 3. Germline V CDR1 and CDR2: KGHDR, SFDVKD. The DNA for the CDR3 is TGTGCCACCAGTCTAGCGGGAGGGGGTAATGAGCAGTTCTTC. It is translated as CATSLAGGGNEQFF.

This clonotype was seen a few times. The rearrangement links TRBV12-3 or TRBV12-4 to TRBJ1-1, with D uncertain. V shed 3 bases and J shed 4 bases, with 12 bases lying between them. The CDR3 extends over 14 amino acids. The CDR3 reads CASSLSGGSTEAFF. The CDR3 DNA reads TGTGCCAGCAGTTTGAGCGGCGGCTCCACTGAAGCTTTCTTT.

The chain links TRBV9 to TRBJ2-1; D remains unclear. Germline loops: CDR1 SGDLS, CDR2 YYNGEE. The V gene lost 5 bases and the J gene lost 14 bases, with 23 bases spanning the gap. The CDR3 has 14 residues. The CDR3 spells CASSQKGGSEVEFF. Written as DNA, the CDR3 is TGTGCCAGCAGTCAAAAGGGCGGTAGTGAGGTGGAGTTCTTC. Full variable domain (rest looked up from reference TRBV9 and TRBJ2-1): DSGVTQTPKHLITATGQRVTLRCSPRSGDLSVYWYQQSLDQGLQFLIQYYNGEERAKGNILERFSAQQFPDLHSELNLSSLELGDSALYFCASSQKGGSEVEFFGPGTRLTVL.

The chain couples TRBV5-1 to TRBJ2-2; 7 nucleotides agree with TRBD2. The germline V gene encodes CDR1 SGHRS and CDR2 YFSETQ. The CDR3 is 16 residues long. V shed 2 bases and J 4 bases; nucleotides not matched to a gene: 8. As DNA, the CDR3 is TGCGCCAGCAGCTTTGTCGGAAGCGGGGCCACCGGGGAGCTGTTTTTT. Protein product: CASSFVGSGATGELFF. Together with reference TRBV5-1 and TRBJ2-2, the CDR3 gives the full variable domain: KAGVTQTPRYLIKTRGQQVTLSCSPISGHRSVSWYQQTPGQGLQFLFEYFSETQRNKGNFPGRFSGRQFSNSRSEMNVSTLELGDSALYLCASSFVGSGATGELFFGEGSRLTVL.

This clonotype was found once. The rearrangement uses TRBV6-2 or TRBV6-3 and TRBJ2-1; the match to TRBD2 covers 9 bases. Trimming cost V 0 bases and J 1 base; bases outside gene matches: 7. The CDR3 loop spans 18 amino acids. Germline assignment: CDR1 MNHEY and CDR2 SVGEGT. In nucleotides, the CDR3 is TGTGCCAGCAGTTACTCGACCGGTAGCGGGAGATCCTACAATGAGCAGTTCTTC. Translation: CASSYSTGSGRSYNEQFF.

To note about this clonotype: A much larger clone differs from this one at a single base, so this may be a read error. This CDR3 reads CASGLSSGNQPQHF. In DNA form, the CDR3 reads TGTGCCAGCGGCTTGTCATCGGGAAATCAGCCCCAGCATTTT. This sequence joins TRBV5-5 and TRBJ1-5; D not resolved. Germline CDR1 and CDR2: SGHKS and YYEKEE (reference sequence). This CDR3 contains 14 residues.

This clonotype was counted many times. The chain carries TRBV28 and TRBJ1-4; the match to TRBD1 covers 7 bases. There are 14 residues in the CDR3. The ends lost 8 bases at V and 4 bases at J; junction bases unmatched: 7. Germline V gene sequence: CDR1 MDHEN, CDR2 SYDVKM. The CDR3 nucleotides read TGTGCCAGCCTCAAGGGGGCGGGTAATGAAAAACTGTTTTTT. Amino acids: CASLKGAGNEKLFF.

In the case of this clonotype: Germline and junction disagree at one end, which may indicate a read error. The J gene is TRBJ2-3, the V gene TRBV4-2; D is undetermined. CDR3 length equals 16 residues. Germline CDR1 and CDR2: LGHNA and YNFKEQ. CDR3 DNA sequence: TGTGCCAGCGGCCAAGGAAGCCAGCTGTCCACAGATACGCAGTATTTT. This sequence encodes CASGQGSQLSTDTQYF.

This chain joins TRBV20-1 and TRBJ2-7, with a weak D call TRBD1 (6 bases). The V gene's germline CDR1 is DFQATT and CDR2 SNEGSKA (reference sequence). The CDR3 runs to 13 residues. Between the trimmed V and J ends, which lost 6 bases and 2 bases, there was a span of 14 bases. The CDR3 DNA sequence: TGCAGTGCGCTAGGACAGAGCACCTACGAGCAGTACTTC. Its translation is CSALGQSTYEQYF.

This clonotype was recorded at least ten times. V usage is TRBV30 and J usage is TRBJ2-7, with D unclear. Trimming pared 3 bases from V and 3 bases from J, leaving 15 bases between. Germline V gives CDR1 GTSNPN, CDR2 SVGIG (reference sequence). CDR3 length: 14 amino acids. Here the CDR3 reads CAWSRASTIYEQYF. The CDR3 nucleotides read TGTGCCTGGAGCCGGGCGTCAACGATCTACGAGCAGTACTTC.

The chain has TRBV28 and TRBJ2-1; the D gene could be TRBD1 or TRBD2 (5 bases each). Trimming cost V 4 bases and J 7 bases, with 14 bases left between them. The CDR3 has 14 amino acids. The germline V gene encodes CDR1 MDHEN and CDR2 SYDVKM. The DNA for the CDR3 is TGTGCCAGCAGTTCGGGGACCCCGAGGAATGAGCAGTTCTTC. The encoded protein is CASSSGTPRNEQFF. Variable domain in full (rest from reference TRBV28 and TRBJ2-1): DVKVTQSSRYLVKRTGEKVFLECVQDMDHENMFWYRQDPGLGLRLIYFSYDVKMKEKGDIPEGYSVSREKKERFSLILESASTNQTSMYLCASSSGTPRNEQFFGPGTRLTVL.

V gene TRBV4-3 combines with J gene TRBJ2-4; D is undetermined. From germline, CDR1 is LGHNA and CDR2 YSLEER. The CDR3 totals 13 residues. The germline V and J ends were trimmed by 0 bases and 3 bases, with 3 bases remaining between them. The CDR3 loop reads CASSQERKNIQYF. CDR3 nucleotides: TGCGCCAGCAGCCAAGAACGCAAAAACATTCAGTACTTC.